These 29 T cell receptor beta chains share one sample of origin, sequenced in a study of T cell responses to AZD1222 COVID-19 vaccine. This table comes from immunoSEQ multiplex PCR, and its TCRdb copy is limited to in-frame clones, with some not included. Of some 150,000 clones in the sample, approximately 90% are singletons; the top ten hold over 1.5%. The specimen comprised peripheral blood, sampled on day 0 of AZD1222 vaccination. The receptors shown here come from an adult in good health.

The chain recombines TRBV24-1 with TRBJ1-3, with D hard to call. Germline V gene lookup returns CDR1 KGHDR and CDR2 SFDVKD. The CDR3 sequence is 15 residues long. V was pared by 4 bases and J by 4 bases, with 13 bases between. The CDR3 is CATSDPADPGNTIYF. CDR3 in DNA: TGTGCCACCAGTGACCCCGCAGATCCGGGAAACACCATATATTTT.

V is TRBV25-1 and J is TRBJ2-1; D perhaps matches TRBD1 (5 bases). This CDR3 is 15 amino acids long. The ends were cut back, 7 bases at V and 0 bases at J, with 13 bases in the middle. Germline CDR1 reads MGHDK; CDR2 reads SYGVNS. CDR3 DNA: TGTGCCAGCATGGGGCAGCAGAGCTCCTACAATGAGCAGTTCTTC. This gives the protein CASMGQQSSYNEQFF.

The rearrangement uses TRBV6-6 and TRBJ2-5; D is possibly TRBD1 (5 bases). Per the germline V gene, CDR1 is MNHNY and CDR2 is SVGAGI (reference sequence). V gave up 8 bases and J gave up 9 bases, with 19 bases separating them. This CDR3 has 13 amino acids. The CDR3 protein is CASLQVGQGAQYF. The CDR3 DNA follows: TGTGCCAGCCTTCAGGTGGGGCAAGGGGCCCAGTACTTC.

The chain recombines TRBV28 with TRBJ1-3; TRBD1 agrees at 8 bases. V lost 4 bases, J lost 0 bases, and 5 bases stayed unmatched. The CDR3 is 16 residues long. Per germline, CDR1 MDHEN and CDR2 SYDVKM. The CDR3 region has the DNA TGTGCCAGCAGTTCTCCAGGGGGCGTCTCTGGAAACACCATATATTTT. It yields the protein CASSSPGGVSGNTIYF.

The J gene is TRBJ1-2, the V gene TRBV18; possibly TRBD1 for D (6 bases). CDR3 length equals 17 residues. The germline V gene has CDR1 KGHSH and CDR2 LQKENI. Trimming took 3 bases from V and 6 from J, leaving 23 bases between them. CDR3 amino acids: CASSPGQSSSPFDGYTF. CDR3 nucleotides: TGTGCCAGCTCACCCGGACAGAGTAGCTCCCCTTTCGATGGCTACACCTTC.

The rearrangement uses TRBV28 and TRBJ1-5; the D is unclear. Per germline, CDR1 MDHEN and CDR2 SYDVKM. V was cut by 1 base and J by 1 base, with 17 bases left in between. CDR3 length equals 18 residues. The DNA for the CDR3 is TGTGCCAGCAGTTTATTTGCGGGCCACACGACGAGCAATCAGCCCCAGCATTTT. Its translation is CASSLFAGHTTSNQPQHF.

J is TRBJ1-2 and V is TRBV2; 7 bases are shared with TRBD1. The V gene's germline CDR1 is SNHLY and CDR2 FYNNEI. J gave up 4 bases and V 8 bases, and 13 bases lay outside the gene matches. The CDR3 is 15 amino acids. CDR3 protein: CASSEPGQRFYGYTF. CDR3 nucleotides: TGTGCCAGCTCTGAACCGGGACAGCGATTCTATGGCTACACCTTC.

The CDR3 spells CATSDSDHSNQPQHF. Written as DNA, the CDR3 is TGTGCCACCAGTGATTCTGATCATAGCAATCAGCCCCAGCATTTT. J is TRBJ1-5 and V is TRBV24-1; no definite D call. From germline, CDR1 is KGHDR and CDR2 SFDVKD. Deletions cut 2 bases from V and 0 bases from J, with 7 bases between. CDR3 length: 15 residues.

The chain has TRBV27 and TRBJ2-7; the match to TRBD1 covers 7 bases. Trimming cost V 1 base and J 3 bases; bases outside gene matches: 3. The CDR3 runs 14 residues. Germline CDR1 and CDR2: MNHEY and SMNVEV (reference sequence). For the CDR3, the DNA is TGTGCCAGCAGTTTATGGGCAGGGGGCTACGAGCAGTACTTC. Translation gives CASSLWAGGYEQYF.

The V call is TRBV7-9, the J call TRBJ2-6; D ambiguous. The germline V gene encodes CDR1 SEHNR and CDR2 FQNEAQ (reference sequence). The CDR3 covers 12 residues. V lost 6 bases and J 4 bases, leaving 4 bases between the germline ends. The CDR3: CASRTGANVLTF. In DNA, the CDR3 is TGTGCCAGCAGGACAGGGGCCAACGTCCTGACTTTC.

The chain has TRBV4-1 and TRBJ1-6; D call uncertain. Trimming left V 4 bases short and J 13 bases short, with 14 bases between. Germline values: CDR1 MGHRA, CDR2 YSYEKL. This CDR3 region has 13 residues. The CDR3 nucleotides read TGCGCCAGCAGCCCACTCGATTTGAGGCCCCTCCACTTT. It specifies CASSPLDLRPLHF.

This sequence joins TRBV7-3 and TRBJ1-3, with 8 bases lining up with TRBD1. The J segment lost 4 bases and the V segment lost 4 bases, leaving 6 bases of the junction unmatched. CDR1 and CDR2 from the germline V gene are SGHTA and FQGTGA. The CDR3 runs 15 residues. The CDR3 DNA is TGTGCCAGCAGCTCGCCTGACAGGGGAGGAAACACCATATATTTT. It specifies CASSSPDRGGNTIYF.

The V gene is TRBV4-1, the J gene TRBJ1-1; D remains ambiguous. V was pared by 0 bases and J by 4 bases, with 6 bases between. Germline V gene sequence: CDR1 MGHRA, CDR2 YSYEKL. The CDR3 is 13 amino acids. This CDR3 is CASSQDPGTEAFF. Here the CDR3 DNA reads TGCGCCAGCAGCCAAGATCCAGGCACTGAAGCTTTCTTT.

V and J are TRBV29-1 and TRBJ2-1; D not certain. The V and J ends lost 7 bases and 7 bases respectively, with 8 bases between them. The CDR3 runs to 10 residues. CDR1 and CDR2 (germline): SQVTM, ANQGSEA. The CDR3 coding sequence is TGCAGCGACAGCACGAATGAGCAGTTCTTC. This translates into CSDSTNEQFF.

CDR3 nucleotides: TGTGCCAGCAGTCCCGAGACAGGGCACACCATATATTTT. Translating it yields CASSPETGHTIYF. The chain joins TRBV27 to TRBJ1-3, with 7 bases aligning to TRBD1. The CDR3 length is 13 residues. The V segment lost 5 bases and the J segment 8 bases; nucleotides outside the gene matches: 6. Germline V gene sequence: CDR1 MNHEY, CDR2 SMNVEV (reference sequence).

This chain links TRBV6-5 with TRBJ1-3, with D unclear. V lost 6 bases, J lost 0 bases, and 12 bases lay in between. CDR1 and CDR2 from the germline V gene are MNHEY and SVGAGI. The CDR3 is 15 amino acids. The CDR3 nucleotides are TGTGCCAGCAGCCGAACACCAAGCTCTGGAAACACCATATATTTT. It specifies CASSRTPSSGNTIYF.

This clone was seen more than once but under ten times. This chain connects TRBV6-5 to TRBJ1-5; perhaps TRBD1 as D (6 bases). The CDR3 spans 13 residues. V shed 7 bases and J shed 3 bases, with 10 bases lying between them. Looked up from germline, CDR1 is MNHEY and CDR2 is SVGAGI. CDR3 amino acids: CASKAGVNQPQHF. CDR3 in DNA: TGTGCCAGCAAAGCAGGGGTCAATCAGCCCCAGCATTTT.

V is TRBV4-1 and J is TRBJ1-4; TRBD1 might be the D (6 bases). V shed 6 bases and J shed 8 bases, with 16 bases lying between them. CDR3 length: 14 residues. Germline V gene sequence: CDR1 MGHRA, CDR2 YSYEKL. The CDR3 DNA reads as TGCGCCAGCAGTTTGCTCACAGGGAACGAAAAACTGTTTTTT. Translated, it gives CASSLLTGNEKLFF.

The chain couples TRBV9 to TRBJ1-6; D gene unclear. The V end lost 1 base, the J end lost 9 bases, and 11 bases lay between the germline ends. Germline loops: CDR1 SGDLS, CDR2 YYNGEE. This CDR3 has 14 amino acids. The CDR3, as DNA: TGTGCCAGCAGCGTAAGAACAGAAGGTTCACCCCTCCACTTT. Translation: CASSVRTEGSPLHF.

The CDR3 sequence is CASSPGLDYNEQFF. The CDR3 coding sequence is TGTGCCAGCAGCCCTGGACTAGATTACAATGAGCAGTTCTTC. This chain links TRBV11-3 with TRBJ2-1; 7 bases agree with TRBD2. CDR1 is SGHNT, CDR2 YENEEA, per germline. CDR3 length equals 14 residues. Trimming cost V 5 bases and J 4 bases; bases outside gene matches: 5. The full variable domain, its missing parts supplied by reference TRBV11-3 and TRBJ2-1, is EAGVVQSPRYKIIEKKQPVAFWCNPISGHNTLYWYLQNLGQGPELLIRYENEEAVDDSQLPKDRFSAERLKGVDSTLKIQPAELGDSAVYLCASSPGLDYNEQFFGPGTRLTVL.

V and J are TRBV4-3 and TRBJ2-2; D unresolved. Trimming removed 1 base at V and 4 bases at J, with 19 bases between. The CDR3 has 18 amino acids. Germline CDR1 reads LGHNA; CDR2 reads YSLEER. In nucleotides, the CDR3 is TGCGCCAGCAGCCAAGTACGAGTGGCTACCCGGGTCACCGGGGAGCTGTTTTTT. This sequence encodes CASSQVRVATRVTGELFF.

This chain joins TRBV30 and TRBJ1-1, with D possibly matching TRBD1 (5 bases). Germline values: CDR1 GTSNPN, CDR2 SVGIG (reference sequence). V dropped 0 bases and J dropped 2 bases, with 10 bases sitting between them. This CDR3 comprises 14 residues. The CDR3 reads CAWSVIQGNTEAFF. Written as DNA, the CDR3 is TGTGCCTGGAGTGTAATTCAGGGAAACACTGAAGCTTTCTTT.

This clone came up once. The chain has TRBV7-8 and TRBJ1-2; 7 bases line up with TRBD1. Looked up from germline, CDR1 is SGHVS and CDR2 is FQNEAQ. V lost 3 bases, J lost 0 bases, and 7 bases stayed unmatched. CDR3 length: 16 residues. This chain's CDR3 is CASSLTTGMANYGYTF. Here the CDR3 DNA reads TGTGCCAGCAGCTTGACGACAGGGATGGCTAACTATGGCTACACCTTC.

The chain recombines TRBV7-2 with TRBJ1-2; 8 bases are shared with TRBD1. Germline lookup yields CDR1 SGHTA and CDR2 FQGNSA. The V and J ends lost 5 bases and 3 bases, in that order; junction bases with no gene match: 17. The CDR3 is made up of 18 amino acids. In DNA form, the CDR3 reads TGTGCCAGCAGCCCACCTACCGGGACAGGTTCTTATCACTATGGCTACACCTTC. Translated: CASSPPTGTGSYHYGYTF.

The rearrangement joins TRBV27 to TRBJ2-7, with 9 bases identical to TRBD1. Germline values: CDR1 MNHEY, CDR2 SMNVEV (reference sequence). This CDR3 region has 15 residues. V lost 6 bases and J lost 4; bases outside the gene matches: 10. This chain's CDR3 is CASRPPGQGLYEQYF. CDR3 DNA: TGTGCCAGCAGACCCCCGGGACAGGGTCTGTACGAGCAGTACTTC.

The genes are TRBV29-1 and TRBJ1-1, with a weak D call TRBD1 (5 bases). Trimming left V 6 bases short and J 1 base short, with 15 bases between. The CDR3 extends over 14 amino acids. The germline V gene encodes CDR1 SQVTM and CDR2 ANQGSEA. Here the CDR3 reads CSVLGRGKNTEAFF. The CDR3 bases are TGCAGCGTCCTCGGGAGGGGAAAGAACACTGAAGCTTTCTTT.

This clone was recorded once. The chain combines TRBV14 with TRBJ2-2; TRBD1 aligns across 9 bases. The CDR3 contains 13 residues. CDR1 SGHDN and CDR2 FVKESK come from the germline V gene. V lost 5 bases and J lost 7; bases outside the gene matches: 2. The CDR3 sequence: CASSYRGLGELFF. In DNA, the CDR3 is TGTGCCAGCAGCTACAGGGGGCTCGGGGAGCTGTTTTTT.

The rearrangement joins TRBV19 to TRBJ2-1, with D hard to call. The CDR3 spans 14 residues. V gave up 4 bases and J gave up 0 bases, with 7 bases separating them. The germline V gene has CDR1 LNHDA and CDR2 SQIVND (reference sequence). CDR3 nucleotide sequence: TGTGCCAGTAGTACCCCCTCCTCCTACAATGAGCAGTTCTTC. Its protein product is CASSTPSSYNEQFF.

J is TRBJ2-7 and V is TRBV12-3 or TRBV12-4; TRBD1 might be the D (6 bases). The ends were cut back, 5 bases at V and 2 bases at J, with 7 bases in the middle. The CDR3 loop spans 12 amino acids. As DNA, the CDR3 is TGTGCCAGCAGTCCAGGGGCCTACGAGCAGTACTTC. This gives the protein CASSPGAYEQYF.